Listed below are T cell receptor beta chains from one sample, sequenced in a study of blood T cell repertoires in COVID-19. The table came from immunoSEQ multiplex PCR; TCRdb's copy has only in-frame clones and leaves some out. Among approximately 130,000 clones, roughly nine tenths were seen once, and the ten largest hold approximately 27%. The sequencing sample was made of peripheral blood. The receptors were sampled from a man in his 70s with active or convalescent COVID-19. Both conserved end residues are part of each CDR3. D genes are given only for firm matches. Clone sizes are given selectively: once, few, many, or a class where the clone is expanded.

size: -
J: TRBJ2-1
D: -
V: TRBV19
CDR3: CASSIEEGARGYEQFF
DNA: TGTGCCAGTAGTATAGAGGAGGGGGCCAGGGGATATGAGCAGTTCTTC

size: -
J: TRBJ2-1
D: -
V: TRBV6-4
CDR3: CASSDSGRSSYNEQFF
DNA: TGTGCCAGCAGTGATAGCGGAAGGAGCTCCTACAATGAGCAGTTCTTC

size: -
J: TRBJ1-5
D: -
V: TRBV7-2
CDR3: CASSPHNQPQHF
DNA: TGTGCCAGCAGCCCCCACAATCAGCCCCAGCATTTT

size: -
J: TRBJ2-3
D: TRBD1
V: TRBV19
CDR3: CASKPGTGMADAQYF
DNA: TGTGCCAGCAAACCGGGGACAGGGATGGCAGATGCGCAGTATTTT

size: -
J: TRBJ1-1
D: -
V: TRBV2
CDR3: CASSDRWTDLNTEAFF
DNA: TGTGCCAGCAGTGACAGATGGACAGACCTGAACACTGAAGCTTTCTTT

size: -
J: TRBJ2-7
D: TRBD2
V: TRBV27
CDR3: CASSFELAASYEQYF
DNA: TGTGCCAGCAGTTTTGAACTAGCGGCGTCCTACGAGCAGTACTTC

size: -
J: TRBJ2-7
D: -
V: TRBV28
CDR3: CASSPIYGGLSYEQYF
DNA: TGTGCCAGCAGTCCCATCTACGGCGGGCTCTCCTACGAGCAGTACTTC

size: once
J: TRBJ1-5
D: -
V: TRBV18
CDR3: CASSLDGGSNQPQHF
DNA: TGTGCCAGCTCACTCGACGGGGGTAGCAATCAGCCCCAGCATTTT

size: few
J: TRBJ2-2
D: -
V: TRBV19
CDR3: CASSIRTLANTGELFF
DNA: TGTGCCAGTAGTATTCGGACACTTGCGAACACCGGGGAGCTGTTTTTT

size: -
J: TRBJ2-3
D: -
V: TRBV29-1
CDR3: CSVEVPPTSTDTQYF
DNA: TGCAGCGTTGAAGTTCCTCCTACTAGCACAGATACGCAGTATTTT

size: -
J: TRBJ2-7
D: -
V: TRBV7-2
CDR3: CASSSQGYEQYF
DNA: TGTGCCAGCAGCTCGCAGGGCTACGAGCAGTACTTC

size: -
J: TRBJ1-4
D: TRBD1
V: TRBV5-1
CDR3: CASSLDGTGVEKLFF
DNA: TGCGCCAGCAGCTTGGACGGGACAGGGGTTGAAAAACTGTTTTTT

size: -
J: TRBJ1-3
D: TRBD1
V: TRBV7-6
CDR3: CASSFSAGTDGNTIYF
DNA: TGTGCCAGCAGCTTCTCGGCAGGGACAGATGGAAACACCATATATTTT

size: -
J: TRBJ1-2
D: TRBD1
V: TRBV19
CDR3: CASSTLPGQGSDYGYTF
DNA: TGTGCCAGTAGTACCCTACCGGGACAGGGGAGCGACTATGGCTACACCTTC

size: -
J: TRBJ1-2
D: -
V: TRBV19
CDR3: CASSMVHQELYGYTF
DNA: TGTGCCAGTAGTATGGTTCACCAAGAGCTCTATGGCTACACCTTC

size: -
J: TRBJ2-7
D: TRBD1
V: TRBV7-3
CDR3: CASSRPGQGNEQYF
DNA: TGTGCCAGCAGCAGACCGGGACAGGGAAACGAGCAGTACTTC